These 25 T cell receptor beta chains originate from one sample sequenced in a study of cytomegalovirus exposure and HLA in healthy donors (dated by TCRdb to 2016 to 2017). Library generation was performed with the immunoSEQ multiplex PCR assay. A mixture of 60 forward primers for TCR Vbeta segments and 13 reverse primers for TCR Jbeta segments was used in the multiplex PCR. TCRdb obtained this table from immuneACCESS and retained in-frame rearrangements with V and J assigned. These tables miss some clones; where compared with another copy, unresolved V genes account for less than half of the shortfall, and the remainder is unexplained. Counted in this sample were some 150,000 clones; 80% of them appeared once. The ten largest account for about 2.2% of the sample. The sequenced material came from PBMCs. The receptors derive from a man aged 45-60 years in good health and CMV-seronegative.

The chain joins TRBV28 to TRBJ2-7; a possible D gene is TRBD2 (6 bases). Germline V CDR1 and CDR2: MDHEN, SYDVKM. Trimming stripped 7 bases from V and 1 base from J, with 14 bases between. CDR3 length equals 14 residues. The CDR3 here is CASKGRDRSYEQYF. The CDR3 DNA follows: TGTGCCAGCAAGGGGCGGGATAGGTCCTACGAGCAGTACTTC.

The sample holds one count of this clone. This chain links TRBV29-1 with TRBJ2-5, with a possible D match to TRBD2 (6 bases). The V gene lost 6 bases and the J gene lost 6 bases, with 11 bases spanning the gap. This CDR3 spans 11 amino acids. Germline V CDR1 and CDR2: SQVTM, ANQGSEA. The CDR3 region is CSVGTLKTQYF. In DNA, the CDR3 is TGCAGCGTCGGGACTCTGAAGACCCAGTACTTC.

The chain couples TRBV19 to TRBJ1-2; 9 bases align to TRBD1. The CDR3 spans 15 residues. Germline V gene sequence: CDR1 LNHDA, CDR2 SQIVND (reference sequence). V trimming: 3 bases; J trimming: 3 bases; junction bases outside the gene matches: 5. CDR3 loop: CASSMNTGGHYGYTF. The CDR3 bases are TGTGCCAGTAGTATGAATACAGGGGGCCACTATGGCTACACCTTC.

V and J are TRBV19 and TRBJ1-4, with a possible D match to TRBD1 (6 bases). The V end lost 5 bases, the J end lost 7 bases, and 14 bases lay between the germline ends. This CDR3 has 14 amino acids. In germline, CDR1 is LNHDA, CDR2 SQIVND (reference sequence). Here the CDR3 reads CASSAQGISEKLFF. CDR3 DNA sequence: TGTGCCAGTAGTGCCCAGGGGATATCTGAAAAACTGTTTTTT.

V usage is TRBV25-1 and J usage is TRBJ1-5, with D tentatively TRBD1 (5 bases). V shed 5 bases and J shed 7 bases, with 12 bases lying between them. CDR3 length: 13 residues. CDR1 is MGHDK, CDR2 SYGVNS, per germline. This chain's CDR3 is CASSTGLYQPQHF. The CDR3 DNA is TGTGCCAGCAGTACAGGTCTGTACCAGCCCCAGCATTTT.

The chain carries TRBV4-1 and TRBJ2-3, with 7 bases lining up with TRBD2. The CDR3 consists of 15 residues. The trim removed 1 base at V and 1 base at J, leaving 2 bases unmatched. Per the germline V gene, CDR1 is MGHRA and CDR2 is YSYEKL. The DNA of the CDR3 is TGCGCCAGCAGCCAAGGACGGGGGGGCACAGATACGCAGTATTTT. It specifies CASSQGRGGTDTQYF.

The chain combines TRBV6-1 with TRBJ1-2; possibly TRBD1 for D (6 bases). From germline, CDR1 is MNHNS and CDR2 SASEGT. Trimming took off 8 bases at V and 4 bases at J, with 20 bases between the two ends. CDR3 size: 15 residues. CDR3 sequence: CASAPRQVVPYGYTF. As DNA, the CDR3 is TGTGCCAGCGCCCCGAGACAGGTCGTTCCCTATGGCTACACCTTC.

J is TRBJ2-1 and V is TRBV7-2; TRBD2 agrees at 10 bases. V was clipped by 3 bases and J by 9 bases; unmatched bases: 5. The CDR3 runs 14 residues. CDR1 is SGHTA, CDR2 FQGNSA, per germline. CDR3 sequence reads: CASSFLAGVSEQFF. The CDR3 bases are TGTGCCAGCAGCTTCCTAGCGGGGGTAAGTGAGCAGTTCTTC.

The V call is TRBV5-6, the J call TRBJ2-7; TRBD1 matches 7 bases. The CDR3 length is 17 residues. Germline V gene lookup returns CDR1 SGHDT and CDR2 YYEEEE. V dropped 1 base and J dropped 1; count of bases not matched to a gene: 11. The CDR3 loop is CASSLTRTGYTSYEQYF. CDR3 nucleotides: TGTGCCAGCAGCTTGACCCGGACAGGATATACTTCCTACGAGCAGTACTTC.

The chain links TRBV28 to TRBJ2-2; D is undetermined. V lost 3 bases and J 4 bases, leaving 6 bases between the germline ends. Germline V gene lookup returns CDR1 MDHEN and CDR2 SYDVKM. The CDR3 runs 13 residues. The CDR3 sequence: CASSFSLTGELFF. CDR3 nucleotides: TGTGCCAGCAGTTTTAGTCTCACCGGGGAGCTGTTTTTT.

The rearrangement joins TRBV7-2 to TRBJ2-5; D is undetermined. This CDR3 comprises 14 residues. Germline-derived CDR1 and CDR2 are SGHTA and FQGNSA. V was clipped by 0 bases and J by 0 bases, with 5 bases between them. CDR3 sequence (DNA): TGTGCCAGCAGCTTAGCCGTCTACCAAGAGACCCAGTACTTC. Residues: CASSLAVYQETQYF.

This chain links TRBV5-1 with TRBJ2-3; D is perhaps TRBD1 (6 bases). Germline assignment: CDR1 SGHRS and CDR2 YFSETQ. The CDR3 length is 15 residues. Between the trimmed V and J ends, which lost 2 bases and 2 bases, there was a span of 12 bases. CDR3 loop: CASSLGHRDTDTQYF. In DNA, the CDR3 is TGCGCCAGCAGCTTAGGCCACAGGGACACAGATACGCAGTATTTT.

The chain combines TRBV11-3 with TRBJ1-1; D gene uncertain. The CDR3 loop spans 13 amino acids. Germline V gene sequence: CDR1 SGHNT, CDR2 YENEEA. Between the trimmed V and J ends, which lost 0 bases and 1 base, there was a span of 3 bases. CDR3: CASSLDRNTEAFF. The CDR3 DNA sequence: TGTGCCAGCAGCTTAGATAGGAACACTGAAGCTTTCTTT.

The gene calls are TRBV5-1 and TRBJ2-5; possible D gene TRBD1, 5 bases. The closer fit of TRBJ2-7 to the DNA end suggests the J call may be wrong. CDR1 SGHRS and CDR2 YFSETQ come from the germline V gene. The CDR3 sequence is 15 residues long. The CDR3 DNA reads as TGCGCCAGCAGCTTGGCCTCGACAGTTGATTCCGAGCAGTACTTC. The encoded protein is CASSLASTVDSEQYF.

J is TRBJ2-7 and V is TRBV19, with unresolved D. Germline CDR1 is LNHDA and CDR2 is SQIVND (reference sequence). This CDR3 contains 13 residues. Trimming removed 3 bases from V and 3 bases from J, with 9 bases in between. The CDR3 sequence: CASSIAENYEQYF. The CDR3 coding sequence is TGTGCCAGTAGTATCGCAGAAAACTACGAGCAGTACTTC. Full variable domain (outside the CDR3, taken from reference TRBV19 and TRBJ2-7): DGGITQSPKYLFRKEGQNVTLSCEQNLNHDAMYWYRQDPGQGLRLIYYSQIVNDFQKGDIAEGYSVSREKKESFPLTVTSAQKNPTAFYLCASSIAENYEQYFGPGTRLTVT.

This clone was observed a few times. This chain connects TRBV7-6 to TRBJ1-6, with D unresolved. Germline-derived CDR1 and CDR2 are SGHVS and FNYEAQ. This CDR3 region has 14 residues. V lost 2 bases and J 8 bases, leaving 10 bases between the germline ends. CDR3 residues: CASSLTPGYSPLHF. CDR3 DNA: TGTGCCAGCAGCTTAACGCCCGGGTATTCACCCCTCCACTTT.

J is TRBJ1-3 and V is TRBV11-2; D gene unclear. The germline V gene encodes CDR1 SGHAT and CDR2 FQNNGV. The CDR3 extends over 17 amino acids. V lost 4 bases and J 4 bases, leaving 20 bases between the germline ends. CDR3 region: CASSSRREISGGNTIYF. CDR3 nucleotide sequence: TGTGCCAGCAGCTCCCGGCGTGAAATCTCAGGAGGAAACACCATATATTTT.

The chain links TRBV4-2 to TRBJ2-3; TRBD2 matches 10 bases. The trim removed 4 bases at V and 1 base at J, leaving 5 bases unmatched. CDR3 length equals 16 residues. Germline-derived CDR1 and CDR2 are LGHNA and YNFKEQ. The CDR3 spells CASSLAAGGGTDTQYF. CDR3 DNA sequence: TGTGCCAGCAGCCTAGCAGCGGGGGGGGGCACAGATACGCAGTATTTT.

The J gene is TRBJ1-2, the V gene TRBV9; D is possibly TRBD1 (6 bases). The CDR3 is made up of 15 amino acids. Trimming cost V 3 bases and J 2 bases, with 14 bases left between them. The germline V gene has CDR1 SGDLS and CDR2 YYNGEE. The CDR3 DNA follows: TGTGCCAGCAGCGCTTACACCGGGACAAACTATGGCTACACCTTC. Its protein product is CASSAYTGTNYGYTF. The full variable domain, with the rest looked up from reference TRBV9 and TRBJ1-2, is DSGVTQTPKHLITATGQRVTLRCSPRSGDLSVYWYQQSLDQGLQFLIQYYNGEERAKGNILERFSAQQFPDLHSELNLSSLELGDSALYFCASSAYTGTNYGYTFGSGTRLTVV.

V gene TRBV5-1 combines with J gene TRBJ2-2; 14 bases map to TRBD2. There are 19 residues in the CDR3. Germline trimming cut 1 base from V and 2 bases from J; bases unmatched to any gene: 7. Germline V gives CDR1 SGHRS, CDR2 YFSETQ. CDR3 residues: CASSLRGLAGGPNTGELFF. CDR3 sequence (DNA): TGCGCCAGCAGCTTGCGCGGACTAGCGGGGGGCCCCAACACCGGGGAGCTGTTTTTT.

The rearrangement uses TRBV2 and TRBJ1-1; tentative D call: TRBD1 (6 bases). Trimming removed 3 bases at V and 3 bases at J, with 11 bases between. The CDR3 length is 14 residues. Germline V CDR1 and CDR2: SNHLY, FYNNEI. This chain's CDR3 is CASSDPTGYTEAFF. CDR3 nucleotide sequence: TGTGCCAGCAGTGACCCTACAGGGTACACTGAAGCTTTCTTT.

The genes are TRBV2 and TRBJ2-3, with D possibly TRBD2 on 7 matching bases. The V end was cut by 6 bases, the J end by 2 bases, with 18 bases between. Germline CDR1 SNHLY, CDR2 FYNNEI. This CDR3 has 16 residues. The CDR3: CASRNRGGSDTDTQYF. In nucleotides, the CDR3 is TGTGCCAGCAGGAACCGCGGGGGCTCGGACACAGATACGCAGTATTTT.

J is TRBJ1-2 and V is TRBV29-1; 9 nucleotides line up with TRBD1. The CDR3 loop spans 13 amino acids. V lost 7 bases, J lost 4 bases, and 7 bases stayed unmatched. The germline V gene has CDR1 SQVTM and CDR2 ANQGSEA. CDR3 DNA: TGCAGCGCCACAGGGGGCGCGTTCTATGGCTACACCTTC. Its translation: CSATGGAFYGYTF.

V and J are TRBV5-1 and TRBJ2-1, with a weak D call TRBD2 (6 bases). The CDR3 spans 15 residues. CDR1 SGHRS and CDR2 YFSETQ come from the germline V gene. The V and J ends lost 7 bases and 8 bases respectively, with 22 bases between them. CDR3 nucleotide sequence: TGCGCCAGCGCTCTCGGGCGGGGTGCTGGGGATGAGCAGTTCTTC. Its protein is CASALGRGAGDEQFF.

There are a few counts of this clone. The genes are TRBV5-5 and TRBJ2-7, with D possibly being TRBD1 (6 bases). The CDR3 has 15 amino acids. Germline CDR1 SGHKS, CDR2 YYEKEE (reference sequence). V lost 0 bases to trimming and J lost 2 bases, with 12 bases between them. The CDR3: CASSLDWAGAYEQYF. CDR3 nucleotides: TGTGCCAGCAGCTTGGATTGGGCAGGGGCCTACGAGCAGTACTTC.